This section outlines one T cell receptor (beta chain) sequence together with its context. Germline values: CDR1 SGHTA, CDR2 FQGNSA. CDR3 length: 15 amino acids. Trimming took off 2 bases at V and 0 bases at J, with 8 bases between the two ends. This specimen comes from a study of shared T cell receptors in the human thymus. Libraries were prepared by immunoSEQ multiplex PCR; TCRdb keeps only in-frame clonotypes and omits some of them. The repertoire includes some 400,000 clones, more than 85% of them detected once, and about 0.02% sits in the top ten. This receptor was taken from a human donor. The chain combines TRBV7-2 with TRBJ2-4, with D unresolved. The sequenced sample was thymocytes. This CDR3 reads CASSLPGLAKNIQYF. Here the CDR3 DNA reads TGTGCCAGCAGCTTACCGGGCCTAGCCAAAAACATTCAGTACTTC.